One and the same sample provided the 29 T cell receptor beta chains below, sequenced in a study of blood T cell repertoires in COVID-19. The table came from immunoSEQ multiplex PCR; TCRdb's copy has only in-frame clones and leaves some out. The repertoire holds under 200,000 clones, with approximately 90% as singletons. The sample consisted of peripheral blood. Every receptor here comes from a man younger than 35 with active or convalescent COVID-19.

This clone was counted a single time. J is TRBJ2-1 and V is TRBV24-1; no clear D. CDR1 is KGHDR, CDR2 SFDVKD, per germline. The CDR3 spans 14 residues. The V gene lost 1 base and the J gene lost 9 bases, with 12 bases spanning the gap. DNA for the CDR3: TGTGCCACCAGTGATTTTTCTGGCAGGTTTGAGCAGTTCTTC. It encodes CATSDFSGRFEQFF.

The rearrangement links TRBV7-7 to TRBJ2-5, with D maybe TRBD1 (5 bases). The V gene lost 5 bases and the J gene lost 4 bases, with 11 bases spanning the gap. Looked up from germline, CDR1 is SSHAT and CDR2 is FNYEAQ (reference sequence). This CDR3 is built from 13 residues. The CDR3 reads CASSPGNGETQYF. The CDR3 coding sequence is TGTGCCAGCAGCCCAGGGAATGGAGAGACCCAGTACTTC.

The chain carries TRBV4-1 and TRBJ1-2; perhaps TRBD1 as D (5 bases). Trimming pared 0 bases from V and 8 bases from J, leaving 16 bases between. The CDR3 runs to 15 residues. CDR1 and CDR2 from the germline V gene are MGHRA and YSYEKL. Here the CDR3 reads CASSQDGAKTAGYTF. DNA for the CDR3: TGCGCCAGCAGCCAAGATGGGGCAAAGACCGCAGGCTACACCTTC.

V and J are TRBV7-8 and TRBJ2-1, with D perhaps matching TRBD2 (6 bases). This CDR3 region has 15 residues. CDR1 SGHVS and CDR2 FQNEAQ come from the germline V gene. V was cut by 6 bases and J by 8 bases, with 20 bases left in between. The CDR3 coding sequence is TGTGCCAGCAGGATCCGGGCCCCGGGCGGGGATGAGCAGTTCTTC. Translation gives CASRIRAPGGDEQFF.

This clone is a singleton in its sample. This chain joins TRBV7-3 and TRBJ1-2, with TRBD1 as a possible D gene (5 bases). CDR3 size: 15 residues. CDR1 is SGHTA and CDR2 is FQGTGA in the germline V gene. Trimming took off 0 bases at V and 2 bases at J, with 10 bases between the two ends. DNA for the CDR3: TGTGCCAGCAGCTTAACCAACGACAGAAACTATGGCTACACCTTC. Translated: CASSLTNDRNYGYTF. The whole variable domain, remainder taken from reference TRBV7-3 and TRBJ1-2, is GAGVSQTPSNKVTEKGKYVELRCDPISGHTALYWYRQSLGQGPEFLIYFQGTGAADDSGLPNDRFFAVRPEGSVSTLKIQRTERGDSAVYLCASSLTNDRNYGYTFGSGTRLTVV.

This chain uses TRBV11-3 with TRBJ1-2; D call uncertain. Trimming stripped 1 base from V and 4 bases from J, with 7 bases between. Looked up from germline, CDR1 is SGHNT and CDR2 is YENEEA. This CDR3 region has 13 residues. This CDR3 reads CASSLGQVYGYTF. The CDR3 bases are TGTGCCAGCAGCTTAGGGCAAGTCTATGGCTACACCTTC.

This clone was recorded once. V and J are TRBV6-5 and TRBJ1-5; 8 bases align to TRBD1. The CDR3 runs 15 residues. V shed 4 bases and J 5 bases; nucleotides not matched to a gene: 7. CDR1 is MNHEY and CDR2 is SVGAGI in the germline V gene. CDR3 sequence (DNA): TGTGCCAGCAGTTTGTTCCAGGGGGCTCATCAGCCCCAGCATTTT. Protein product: CASSLFQGAHQPQHF.

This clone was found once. The CDR3 sequence: CASSLARTGDSPLHF. The CDR3, as DNA: TGCGCCAGCAGCTTGGCACGGACGGGGGATTCACCCCTCCACTTT. This chain uses TRBV5-1 with TRBJ1-6; the D gene is possibly TRBD1 (5 bases). CDR3 length: 15 amino acids. V was pared by 0 bases and J by 8 bases, with 12 bases between. Germline loops: CDR1 SGHRS, CDR2 YFSETQ.

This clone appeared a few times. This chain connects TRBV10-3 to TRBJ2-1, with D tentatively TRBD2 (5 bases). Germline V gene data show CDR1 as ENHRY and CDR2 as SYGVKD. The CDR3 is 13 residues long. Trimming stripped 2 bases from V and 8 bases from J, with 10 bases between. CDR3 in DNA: TGTGCCATCAGTGAGCCCCCTAGCTATGAGCAGTTCTTC. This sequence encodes CAISEPPSYEQFF.

Written as DNA, the CDR3 is TGTGCCAGCAAAGAGGGAATCACGGGCTACACCTTC. Its protein product is CASKEGITGYTF. This chain links TRBV2 with TRBJ1-2; D unclear. With 7 bases removed from V and 8 bases from J, the gap between germline ends came to 14 bases. CDR3 length: 12 amino acids. CDR1 and CDR2 from the germline V gene are SNHLY and FYNNEI.

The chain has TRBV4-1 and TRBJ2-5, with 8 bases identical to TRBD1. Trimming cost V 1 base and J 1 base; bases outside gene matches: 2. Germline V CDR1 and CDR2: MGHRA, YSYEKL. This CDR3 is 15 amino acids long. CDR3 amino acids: CASSQGTGLQETQYF. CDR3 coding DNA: TGCGCCAGCAGCCAAGGGACAGGGCTCCAAGAGACCCAGTACTTC.

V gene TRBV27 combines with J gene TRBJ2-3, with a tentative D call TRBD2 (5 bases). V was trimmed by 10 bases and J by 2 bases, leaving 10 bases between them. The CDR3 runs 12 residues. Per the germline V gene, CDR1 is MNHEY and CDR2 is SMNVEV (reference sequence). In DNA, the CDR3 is TGTGCCACCACAGACTACACAGATACGCAGTATTTT. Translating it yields CATTDYTDTQYF.

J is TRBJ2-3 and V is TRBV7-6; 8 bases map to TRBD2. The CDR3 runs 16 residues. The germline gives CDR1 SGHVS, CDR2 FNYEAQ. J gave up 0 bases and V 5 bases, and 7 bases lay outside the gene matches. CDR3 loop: CASSPHTSGSTDTQYF. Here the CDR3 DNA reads TGTGCCAGCAGCCCACATACTAGCGGAAGCACAGATACGCAGTATTTT. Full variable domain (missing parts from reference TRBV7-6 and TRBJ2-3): GAGVSQSPRYKVTKRGQDVALRCDPISGHVSLYWYRQALGQGPEFLTYFNYEAQQDKSGLPNDRFSAERPEGSISTLTIQRTEQRDSAMYRCASSPHTSGSTDTQYFGPGTRLTVL.

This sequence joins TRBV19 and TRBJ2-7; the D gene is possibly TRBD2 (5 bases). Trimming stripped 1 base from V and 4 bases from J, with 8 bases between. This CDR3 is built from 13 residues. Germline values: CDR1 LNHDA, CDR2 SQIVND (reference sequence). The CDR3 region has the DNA TGTGCCAGTAGTATAGGGGAGTTTTACGAGCAGTACTTC. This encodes CASSIGEFYEQYF.

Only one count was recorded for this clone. The CDR3 nucleotides read TGTGCCAGCAGCTTGGGGACAGGGATCGAGACCCAGTACTTC. Protein product: CASSLGTGIETQYF. The chain employs TRBV5-5 and TRBJ2-5; 8 bases map to TRBD1. The CDR3 runs to 14 residues. V was clipped by 0 bases and J by 5 bases; unmatched bases: 3. Germline values: CDR1 SGHKS, CDR2 YYEKEE (reference sequence).

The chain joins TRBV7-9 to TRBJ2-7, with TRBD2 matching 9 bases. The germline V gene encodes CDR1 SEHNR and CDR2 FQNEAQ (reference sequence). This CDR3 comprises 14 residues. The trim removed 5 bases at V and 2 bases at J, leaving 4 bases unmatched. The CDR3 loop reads CASSPSGTTYEQYF. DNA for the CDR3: TGTGCCAGCAGCCCTAGCGGGACCACCTACGAGCAGTACTTC.

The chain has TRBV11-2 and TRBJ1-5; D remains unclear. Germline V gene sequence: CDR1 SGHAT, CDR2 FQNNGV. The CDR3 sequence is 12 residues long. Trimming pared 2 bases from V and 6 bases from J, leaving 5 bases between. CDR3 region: CASSLSSQPQHF. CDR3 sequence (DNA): TGTGCCAGCAGCTTAAGTAGTCAGCCCCAGCATTTT.

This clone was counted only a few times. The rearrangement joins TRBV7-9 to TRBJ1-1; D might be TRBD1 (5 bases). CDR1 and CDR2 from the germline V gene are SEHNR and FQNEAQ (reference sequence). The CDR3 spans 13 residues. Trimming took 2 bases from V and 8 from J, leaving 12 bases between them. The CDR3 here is CASSLLGLREAFF. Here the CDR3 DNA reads TGTGCCAGCAGCTTACTGGGGCTCCGGGAAGCTTTCTTT.

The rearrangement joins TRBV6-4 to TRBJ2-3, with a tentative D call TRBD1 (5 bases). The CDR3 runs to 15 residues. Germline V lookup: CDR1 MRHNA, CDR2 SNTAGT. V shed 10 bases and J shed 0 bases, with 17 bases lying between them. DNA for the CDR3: TGTGCCACCCCGAAGGGGATCGACAGCACAGATACGCAGTATTTT. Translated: CATPKGIDSTDTQYF.

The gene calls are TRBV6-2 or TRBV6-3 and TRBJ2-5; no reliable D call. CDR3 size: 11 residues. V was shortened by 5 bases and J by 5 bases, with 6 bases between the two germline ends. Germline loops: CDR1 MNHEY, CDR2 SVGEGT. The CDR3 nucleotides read TGTGCCAGCAGTACGCGGGAGACCCAGTACTTC. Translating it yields CASSTRETQYF.

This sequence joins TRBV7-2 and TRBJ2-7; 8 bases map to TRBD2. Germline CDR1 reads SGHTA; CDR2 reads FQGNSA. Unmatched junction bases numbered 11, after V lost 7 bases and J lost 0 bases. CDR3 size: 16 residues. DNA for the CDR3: TGTGCCAGCACCCCACCGGGACTAGAGGACTCCTACGAGCAGTACTTC. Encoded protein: CASTPPGLEDSYEQYF.

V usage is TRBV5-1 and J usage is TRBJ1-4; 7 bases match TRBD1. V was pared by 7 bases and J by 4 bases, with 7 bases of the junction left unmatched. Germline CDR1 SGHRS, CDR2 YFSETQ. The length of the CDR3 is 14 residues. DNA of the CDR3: TGCGCCAGCTCTGAGACAGGGTTTAATGAAAAACTGTTTTTT. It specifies CASSETGFNEKLFF.

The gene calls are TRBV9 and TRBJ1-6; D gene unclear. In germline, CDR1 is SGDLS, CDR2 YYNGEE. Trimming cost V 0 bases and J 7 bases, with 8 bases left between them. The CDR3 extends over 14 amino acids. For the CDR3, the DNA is TGTGCCAGCAGCGTAGGGACTTCCAATTCACCCCTCCACTTT. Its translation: CASSVGTSNSPLHF.

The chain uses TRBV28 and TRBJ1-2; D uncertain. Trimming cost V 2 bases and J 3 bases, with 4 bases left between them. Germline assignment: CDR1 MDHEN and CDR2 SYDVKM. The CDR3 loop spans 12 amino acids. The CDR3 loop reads CASSLRDYGYTF. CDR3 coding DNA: TGTGCCAGCAGTTTACGGGACTATGGCTACACCTTC.

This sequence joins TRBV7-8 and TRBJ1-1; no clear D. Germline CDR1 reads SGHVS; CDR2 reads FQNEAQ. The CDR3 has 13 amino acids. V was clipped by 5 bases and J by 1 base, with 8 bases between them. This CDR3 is CASSRHGNTEAFF. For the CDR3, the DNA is TGTGCCAGCAGCCGACACGGGAACACTGAAGCTTTCTTT.

The CDR3 DNA reads TGTGCCAGCAGAGACGACAGGGGGCCCTTTTATGGCTACACCTTC. This sequence encodes CASRDDRGPFYGYTF. The J gene is TRBJ1-2, the V gene TRBV6-4, with TRBD1 matching 10 bases. The germline V gene has CDR1 MRHNA and CDR2 SNTAGT. The CDR3 has 15 amino acids. With 6 bases clipped from V and 5 bases from J, the junction kept 9 bases outside the gene matches.

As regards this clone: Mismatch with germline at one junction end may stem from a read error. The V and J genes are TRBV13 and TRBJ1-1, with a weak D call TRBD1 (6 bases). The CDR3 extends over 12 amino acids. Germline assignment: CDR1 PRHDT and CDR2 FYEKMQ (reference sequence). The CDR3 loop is CASSIGQPEAFF. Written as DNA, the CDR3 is TGTGCCAGCAGCATAGGACAGCCTGAAGCTTTCTTT.

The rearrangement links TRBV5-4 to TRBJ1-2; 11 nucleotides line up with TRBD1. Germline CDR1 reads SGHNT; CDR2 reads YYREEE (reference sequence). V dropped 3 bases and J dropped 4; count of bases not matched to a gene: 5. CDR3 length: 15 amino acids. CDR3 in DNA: TGTGCCAGCAGCTCGGGGACAGGGGGAGCCTATGGCTACACCTTC. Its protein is CASSSGTGGAYGYTF.

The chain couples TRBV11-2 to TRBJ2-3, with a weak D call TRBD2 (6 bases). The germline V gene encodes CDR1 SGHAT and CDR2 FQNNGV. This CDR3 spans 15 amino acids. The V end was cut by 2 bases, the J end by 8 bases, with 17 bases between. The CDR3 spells CASSLKGLVYATQYF. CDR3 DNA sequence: TGTGCCAGCAGCTTAAAGGGACTGGTATATGCTACGCAGTATTTT. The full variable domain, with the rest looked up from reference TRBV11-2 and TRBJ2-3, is EAGVAQSPRYKIIEKRQSVAFWCNPISGHATLYWYQQILGQGPKLLIQFQNNGVVDDSQLPKDRFSAERLKGVDSTLKIQPAKLEDSAVYLCASSLKGLVYATQYFGPGTRLTVL.